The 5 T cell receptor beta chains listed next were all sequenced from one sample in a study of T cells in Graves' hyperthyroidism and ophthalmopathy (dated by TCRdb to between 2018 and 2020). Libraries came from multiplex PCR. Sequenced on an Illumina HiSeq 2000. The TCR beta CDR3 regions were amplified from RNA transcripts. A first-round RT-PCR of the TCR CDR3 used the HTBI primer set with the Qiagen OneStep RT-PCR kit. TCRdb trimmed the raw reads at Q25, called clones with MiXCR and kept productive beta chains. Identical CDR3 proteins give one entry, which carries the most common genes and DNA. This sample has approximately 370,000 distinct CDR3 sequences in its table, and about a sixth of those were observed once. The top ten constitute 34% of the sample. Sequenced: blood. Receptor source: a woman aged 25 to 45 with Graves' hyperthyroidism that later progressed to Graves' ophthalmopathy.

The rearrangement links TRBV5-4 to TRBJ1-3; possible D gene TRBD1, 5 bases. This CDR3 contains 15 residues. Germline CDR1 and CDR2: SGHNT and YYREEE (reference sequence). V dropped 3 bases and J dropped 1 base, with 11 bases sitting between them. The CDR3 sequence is CASSSPPGSGNTIYF. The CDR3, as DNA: TGTGCCAGCAGCTCCCCCCCAGGGTCTGGAAACACCATATATTTT. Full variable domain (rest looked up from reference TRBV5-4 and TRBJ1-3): ETGVTQSPTHLIKTRGQQVTLRCSSQSGHNTVSWYQQALGQGPQFIFQYYREEENGRGNFPPRFSGLQFPNYSSELNVNALELDDSALYLCASSSPPGSGNTIYFGEGSWLTVV.

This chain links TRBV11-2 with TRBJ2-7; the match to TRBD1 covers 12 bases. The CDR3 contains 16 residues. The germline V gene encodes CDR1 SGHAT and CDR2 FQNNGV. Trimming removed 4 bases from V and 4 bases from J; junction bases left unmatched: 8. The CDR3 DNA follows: TGTGCCAGCAGCTCGAGGGGACAGGGGGCCGTTTACGAGCAGTACTTC. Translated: CASSSRGQGAVYEQYF.

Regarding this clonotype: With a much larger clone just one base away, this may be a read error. DNA of the CDR3: TGTGCCAGTAGTAGACGGGACGGCTCCTATAATTCACCCCCCCACTTT. This sequence encodes CASSRRDGSYNSPPHF. The gene calls are TRBV19 and TRBJ1-6; TRBD1 might be the D (5 bases). Germline-derived CDR1 and CDR2 are LNHDA and SQIVND (reference sequence). The CDR3 length is 16 residues.

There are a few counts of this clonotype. CDR3 amino acids: CASSLWGTVLPLNQPQHF. As DNA, the CDR3 is TGTGCCAGCAGTCTGTGGGGGACAGTCCTTCCCTTAAATCAGCCCCAGCATTTT. V usage is TRBV28 and J usage is TRBJ1-5, with TRBD1 identical over 7 bases. Germline CDR1 MDHEN, CDR2 SYDVKM. V lost 5 bases to trimming and J lost 4 bases; unmatched junction nucleotides: 17. This CDR3 has 18 residues.

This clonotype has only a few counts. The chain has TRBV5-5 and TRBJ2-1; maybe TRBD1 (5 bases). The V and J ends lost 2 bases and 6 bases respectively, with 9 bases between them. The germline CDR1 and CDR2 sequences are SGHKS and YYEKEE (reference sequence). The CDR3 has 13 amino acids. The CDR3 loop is CASSFGHGNEQFF. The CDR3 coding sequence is TGTGCCAGCAGCTTTGGACACGGCAATGAGCAGTTCTTC.